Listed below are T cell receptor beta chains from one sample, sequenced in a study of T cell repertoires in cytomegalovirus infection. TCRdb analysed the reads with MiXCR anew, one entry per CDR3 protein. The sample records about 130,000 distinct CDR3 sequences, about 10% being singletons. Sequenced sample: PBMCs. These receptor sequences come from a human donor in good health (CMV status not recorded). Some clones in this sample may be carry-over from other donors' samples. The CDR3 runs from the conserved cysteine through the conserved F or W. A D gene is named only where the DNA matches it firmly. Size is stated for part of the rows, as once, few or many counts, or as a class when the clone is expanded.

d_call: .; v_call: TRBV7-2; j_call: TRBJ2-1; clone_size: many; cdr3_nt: TGTGCCAGCAGCTTAAGGGCAGAGAGGAATGAGCAGTTCTTC; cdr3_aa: CASSLRAERNEQFF
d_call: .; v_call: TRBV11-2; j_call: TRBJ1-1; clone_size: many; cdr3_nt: TGTGCCAGCAGGTATCATTCCGGCACTGAAGCTTTCTTT; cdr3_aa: CASRYHSGTEAFF
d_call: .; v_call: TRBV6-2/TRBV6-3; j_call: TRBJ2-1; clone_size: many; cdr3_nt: TGTGCCAGCAGTTACGTCAACGGCCTTCACAATGAGCAGTTCTTC; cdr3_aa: CASSYVNGLHNEQFF
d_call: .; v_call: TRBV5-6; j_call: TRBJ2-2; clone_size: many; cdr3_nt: TGTGCCAGCAGCTTGTTGGGGGGGCGAATCGGGGAGCTGTTTTTT; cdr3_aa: CASSLLGGRIGELFF
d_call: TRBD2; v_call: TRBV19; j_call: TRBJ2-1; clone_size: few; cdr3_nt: TGTGCCAGTAGGGACCAAACTAGCGGCAGAGATGAGCAGTTCTTC; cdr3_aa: CASRDQTSGRDEQFF
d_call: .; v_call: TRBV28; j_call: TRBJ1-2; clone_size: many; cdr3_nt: TGTGCCAGCAGTTTATCCATCCCTTCTCCGACACTCGCCTATGGCTACACCTTC; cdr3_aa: CASSLSIPSPTLAYGYTF
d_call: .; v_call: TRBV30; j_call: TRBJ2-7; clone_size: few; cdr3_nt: TGTGCCTGGAGTGAAATACGGGGATACGAGCAGTACTTC; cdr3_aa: CAWSEIRGYEQYF
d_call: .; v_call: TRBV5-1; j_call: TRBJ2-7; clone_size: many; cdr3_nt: TGCGCCAGCAGCCCGGACGGAATTAGCCCCTACGAGCAGTACTTC; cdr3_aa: CASSPDGISPYEQYF
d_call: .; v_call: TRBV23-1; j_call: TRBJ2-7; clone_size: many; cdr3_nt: TGCGCCAGCAGTCAAGGGGCCGAGCAGTACTTC; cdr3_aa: CASSQGAEQYF
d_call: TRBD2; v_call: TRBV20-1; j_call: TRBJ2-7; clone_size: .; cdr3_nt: TGCAGTGTTCCGACTAGCGGGCCTGACAATGAGCAGTACTTC; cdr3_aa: CSVPTSGPDNEQYF
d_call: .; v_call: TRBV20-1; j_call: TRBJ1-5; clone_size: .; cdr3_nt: TGCAGTGCTAGAGATTTACAGGGAAGCAAGCCCCAGCATTTT; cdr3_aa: CSARDLQGSKPQHF
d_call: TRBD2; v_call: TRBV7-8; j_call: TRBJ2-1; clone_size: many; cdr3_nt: TGTGCCAGCAGCTTAGAACTAGCGGGGACCTCCTACCTCAATGAGCAGTTCTTC; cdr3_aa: CASSLELAGTSYLNEQFF
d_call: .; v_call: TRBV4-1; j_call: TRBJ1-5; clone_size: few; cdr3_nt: TGCGCCAGCAGCCAAGATCGGAGAAGCAATCAGCCCCAGCATTTT; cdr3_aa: CASSQDRRSNQPQHF
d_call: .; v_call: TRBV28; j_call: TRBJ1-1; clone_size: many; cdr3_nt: TGTGCCAGCAGTAACTTTTTCACTGAAGCTTTCTTT; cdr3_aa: CASSNFFTEAFF
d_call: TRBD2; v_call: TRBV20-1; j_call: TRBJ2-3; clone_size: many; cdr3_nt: TGCAGTGCTGCCCAGAATAGCGGGGGGCCATATGATACGCAGTATTTT; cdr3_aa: CSAAQNSGGPYDTQYF
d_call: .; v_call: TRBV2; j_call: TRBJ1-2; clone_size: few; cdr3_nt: TGTGCCAGTGTTGGGGAGCCCTATGGCTACACCTTC; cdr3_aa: CASVGEPYGYTF
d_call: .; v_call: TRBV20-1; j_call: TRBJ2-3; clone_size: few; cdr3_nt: TGCAGTGCTAGAGGAACTAGCCCCACAGATACGCAGTATTTT; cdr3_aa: CSARGTSPTDTQYF
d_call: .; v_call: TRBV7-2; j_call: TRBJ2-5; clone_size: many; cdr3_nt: TGTGCCAGCAGCCCCGGACTTAAAGAGACCCAGTACTTC; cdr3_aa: CASSPGLKETQYF
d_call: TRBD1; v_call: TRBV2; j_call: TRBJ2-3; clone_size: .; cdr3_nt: TGTGCCAGCAGTTCTCCCACAGGGGGCAGCGGCACAGATACGCAGTATTTT; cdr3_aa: CASSSPTGGSGTDTQYF
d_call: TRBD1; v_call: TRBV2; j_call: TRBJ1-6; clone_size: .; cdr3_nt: TGTGCCAGCCGACAGGGGAATAATTCACCCCTCCACTTT; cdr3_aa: CASRQGNNSPLHF
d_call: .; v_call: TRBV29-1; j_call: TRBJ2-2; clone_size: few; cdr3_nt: TGCAGCGTTGAAGATCGGGGGAAGGCCGGGGAGCTGTTTTTT; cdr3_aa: CSVEDRGKAGELFF
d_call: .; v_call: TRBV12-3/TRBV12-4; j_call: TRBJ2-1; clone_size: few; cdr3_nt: TGTGCCAGCAACAACAGGGTGAATGAGCAGTTCTTC; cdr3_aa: CASNNRVNEQFF
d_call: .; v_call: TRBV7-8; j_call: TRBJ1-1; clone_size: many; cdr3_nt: TGTGCCAGCAGCTTAGGTCGAGGGGAATACACTGAAGCTTTCTTT; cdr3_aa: CASSLGRGEYTEAFF
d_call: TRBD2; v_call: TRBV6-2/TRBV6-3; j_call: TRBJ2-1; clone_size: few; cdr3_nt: TGTGCCAGCAGTTGGGCGACTAGCGGGGGGGCCTCTGAGCAGTTCTTC; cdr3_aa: CASSWATSGGASEQFF
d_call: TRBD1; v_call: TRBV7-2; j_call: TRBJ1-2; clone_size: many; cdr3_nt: TGTGCCAGCAGCTTATTGGGTCAGGGGGCTAACTATGGCTACACCTTC; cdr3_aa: CASSLLGQGANYGYTF
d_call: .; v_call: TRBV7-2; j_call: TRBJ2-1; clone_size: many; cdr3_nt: TGTGCCAGCAGCGGTGACTGGTACAATGAGCAGTTCTTC; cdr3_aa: CASSGDWYNEQFF
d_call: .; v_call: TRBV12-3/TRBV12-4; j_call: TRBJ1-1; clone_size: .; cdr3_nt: TGTGCCAGCAGTCCTCTGGGGCAGGGAGTAACTGAAGCTTTCTTT; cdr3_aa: CASSPLGQGVTEAFF
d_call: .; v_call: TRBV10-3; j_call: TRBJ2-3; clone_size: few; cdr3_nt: TGTGCCATCAGTGAGTCTACCATAAACACGGGTGATACGCAGTATTTT; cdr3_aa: CAISESTINTGDTQYF
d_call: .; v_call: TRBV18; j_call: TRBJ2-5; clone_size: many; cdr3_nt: TGTGCCAGCTCACCAAGGGGTCAAGAGACCCAGTACTTC; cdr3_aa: CASSPRGQETQYF
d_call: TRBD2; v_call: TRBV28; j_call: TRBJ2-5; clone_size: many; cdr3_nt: TGTGCCAGCTGCTGGACTAGCGGGGGCGAGACCCAGTACTTC; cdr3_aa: CASCWTSGGETQYF
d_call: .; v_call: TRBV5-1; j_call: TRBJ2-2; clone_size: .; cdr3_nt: TGCGCCAGCAGCTTGTTTTTTTCCGGGGAGCTGTTTTTT; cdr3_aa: CASSLFFSGELFF
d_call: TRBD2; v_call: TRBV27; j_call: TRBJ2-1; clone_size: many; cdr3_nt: TGTGCCAGCAGTTTGGGACTACTCAATGAGCAGTTCTTC; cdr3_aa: CASSLGLLNEQFF
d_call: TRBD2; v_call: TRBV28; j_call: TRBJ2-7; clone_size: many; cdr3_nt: TGTGCCAGCAGTTTACTCCGGGGGGGAGTCGAGCAGTACTTC; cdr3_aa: CASSLLRGGVEQYF
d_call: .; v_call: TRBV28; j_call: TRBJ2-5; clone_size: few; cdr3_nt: TGTGCCAGCAGTTTATGGCCAGTTGTCGAGACCCAGTACTTC; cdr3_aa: CASSLWPVVETQYF
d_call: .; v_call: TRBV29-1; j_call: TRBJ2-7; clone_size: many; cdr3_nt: TGCAGCGCGTCCAAGGGGGCCTACGAGCAGTACTTC; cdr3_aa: CSASKGAYEQYF
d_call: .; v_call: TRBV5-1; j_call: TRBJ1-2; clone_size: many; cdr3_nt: TGCGCCAGCAGCTTGGATCCCGGGGGAGGCTACACCTTC; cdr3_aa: CASSLDPGGGYTF
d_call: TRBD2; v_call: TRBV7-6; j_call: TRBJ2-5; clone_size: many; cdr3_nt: TGTGCCAGCAGCTTAGAGGGACTAGCGGGGGAGACCCAGTACTTC; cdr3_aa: CASSLEGLAGETQYF
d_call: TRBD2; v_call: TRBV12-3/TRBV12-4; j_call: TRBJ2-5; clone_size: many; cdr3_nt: TGTGCCAGCAGCGCGGGGGTCACGTACCAAGAGACCCAGTACTTC; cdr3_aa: CASSAGVTYQETQYF
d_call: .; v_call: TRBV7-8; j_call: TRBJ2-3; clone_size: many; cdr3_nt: TGTGCCAGCAGCTTATCTCACACAGATACGCAGTATTTT; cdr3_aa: CASSLSHTDTQYF
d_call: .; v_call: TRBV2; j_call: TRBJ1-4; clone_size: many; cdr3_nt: TGTGCCAGCAACGACAGGATGAATGAAAAACTGTTTTTT; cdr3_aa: CASNDRMNEKLFF
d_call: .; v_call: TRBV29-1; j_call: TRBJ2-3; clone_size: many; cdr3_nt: TGCAGCGTCCTTAAGCCTAGCACAGATACGCAGTATTTT; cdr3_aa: CSVLKPSTDTQYF
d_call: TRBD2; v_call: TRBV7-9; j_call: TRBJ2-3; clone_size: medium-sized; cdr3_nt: TGTGCCAGCAGCTTTGGGACCGGGACTAGCGAACTCACAGATACGCAGTATTTT; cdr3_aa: CASSFGTGTSELTDTQYF
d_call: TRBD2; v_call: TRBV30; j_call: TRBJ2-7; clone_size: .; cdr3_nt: TGTGCCTGGAGTCCCTTCGGGGGGACCTCCTACGAGCAGTACTTC; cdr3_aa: CAWSPFGGTSYEQYF